These T cell receptor beta chains were read from a single sample in a study of graft-versus-host responses after intestinal transplantation. This table comes from immunoSEQ multiplex PCR, and its TCRdb copy is limited to in-frame clones, with some not included. The sample shows tens of thousands of clones, roughly four fifths of them seen only once. No antigens are known for them. The input for sequencing was unstimulated CD8+ T cells sorted from spleen or lymph node cells, taken before intestinal transplant. These receptors all stem from a human donor who received an intestinal transplant. CDR3s include the opening cysteine and the closing phenylalanine or tryptophan. A D gene is named only where the DNA matches it firmly. Size tells how often a clone was seen (once, few, many) or the class of an expanded clone, and some rows leave it out.

clone_size d_call j_call v_call cdr3_nt cdr3_aa
NA NA TRBJ2-1 TRBV9 TGTGCCAGCAGCGGTGGGGGGGCGGTTAATGAGCAGTTCTTC CASSGGGAVNEQFF
once NA TRBJ1-6 TRBV5-4 TGTGCCAGCAGCTTGAGAGGTCAGGGGTACGCCTCACCCCTCCACTTT CASSLRGQGYASPLHF
few NA TRBJ1-1 TRBV4-1 TGCGCCAGCAGCCAGGGCGGACAGCTCGAAGCTTTCTTT CASSQGGQLEAFF
NA NA TRBJ2-1 TRBV28 TGTGCCAGCAGTTCCCAACAGGGCCCTAACAATGAGCAGTTCTTC CASSSQQGPNNEQFF
NA NA TRBJ2-5 TRBV6-5 TGTGCCAGCAGTTATGGGCAGTGGGAGACCCAGTACTTC CASSYGQWETQYF
NA NA TRBJ2-5 TRBV19 TGTGCCACGGGACAATGGGGGTACCAAGAGACCCAGTACTTC CATGQWGYQETQYF
NA NA TRBJ2-3 TRBV4-1 TGCGCCAGCAGCCAAGATCCTCGGGCAGGGAGACGCACAGATACGCAGTATTTT CASSQDPRAGRRTDTQYF
NA NA TRBJ1-3 TRBV6-5 TGTGCCAGCAGTGTGCAGGGTAAAATTGGAGTCACCATATATTTT CASSVQGKIGVTIYF
NA TRBD1 TRBJ2-7 TRBV6-1 TGTGCCATTCCGACAGGGTTTTTCGACGAGCAGTACTTC CAIPTGFFDEQYF
NA NA TRBJ2-5 TRBV11-2 TGTGCCAGCAGCCCTTATTCAAGGGGGGTTCGGACCCAGTACTTC CASSPYSRGVRTQYF
NA NA TRBJ2-7 TRBV7-6 TGTGCCAGCAGCTTAGGGGTTGGGTCCTACGAGCAGTACTTC CASSLGVGSYEQYF
NA TRBD1 TRBJ1-4 TRBV5-4 TGTGCCAGCAGCTCCACTCCAGGGGGCGGAGAAAAACTGTTTTTT CASSSTPGGGEKLFF
NA NA TRBJ2-1 TRBV4-2 TGTGCCAGCAGCCAAGAAGGTAGCGCGACTGAGCAGTTCTTC CASSQEGSATEQFF
once TRBD2 TRBJ2-3 TRBV6-1 TGTGCCAGCAGTGAAGAGGCTAGCGGGGGCTTGGGGAGGGCAGATACGCAGTATTTT CASSEEASGGLGRADTQYF
NA NA TRBJ1-2 TRBV14 TGTGCCAGCAGCCAGGGGAAAATAACCTCCTATGGCTACACCTTC CASSQGKITSYGYTF
NA NA TRBJ2-7 TRBV28 TGTGCCAGCAGTTTTAAGCGATTGGGCCCCCTGACTGGGGAGCAGTACTTC CASSFKRLGPLTGEQYF
NA TRBD1 TRBJ2-2 TRBV6-6 TGTGCCAGCAGCTCCCGACAGGGCGAGAACACCGGGGAGCTGTTTTTT CASSSRQGENTGELFF
NA NA TRBJ2-1 TRBV19 TGTGCCAGTCTTGGGGACTTTAAGTTCTTC CASLGDFKFF
few NA TRBJ2-7 TRBV10-1 TGCGCCAGCAGTGAAGACGGCGGCAGAACTCCGTACTTC CASSEDGGRTPYF
NA NA TRBJ2-3 TRBV7-3 TGTGCCAGCAGTCGGGGGAGCCCAGATACGCAGTATTTT CASSRGSPDTQYF
NA NA TRBJ1-5 TRBV7-9 TGTGCCAGCAGCTTAGACCAAGGAAGGCCCCAGCATTTT CASSLDQGRPQHF
few NA TRBJ2-7 TRBV6-1 TGTGCCAGCAGTGAAGAGACTCATTCGGAAACAGGCTTC CASSEETHSETGF
NA NA TRBJ1-1 TRBV7-3 TGTGCCAGCAGCCCCTCCGCAGGGGTGAACACTGAAGCTTTCTTT CASSPSAGVNTEAFF
NA NA TRBJ1-2 TRBV4-2 TGTGCCAGCAGCCCCGGATCGGGTTACAGGGATGGGTATGGCTACACCTTC CASSPGSGYRDGYGYTF
NA NA TRBJ2-2 TRBV10-3 TGTGCCATCAGTGAGCGTGTAGGGCCGAACACCGGGGAGCTGTTTTTT CAISERVGPNTGELFF
few NA TRBJ1-6 TRBV6-6 TGTGCCAGCAGTTACGCGGGTAGCTCACCCCTCCACTTT CASSYAGSSPLHF
NA NA TRBJ1-1 TRBV5-1 TGCGCCAGCAGCTTGTTTCGGAACATGAACACTGAAGCTTTCTTT CASSLFRNMNTEAFF
NA TRBD2 TRBJ2-5 TRBV13 TGTGCCAGCAGCCCTCGGACTAGCGGTCAAGAGACCCAGTACTTC CASSPRTSGQETQYF
NA TRBD1 TRBJ1-2 TRBV4-2 TGTGCCAGCAGCCAGCCAGACAGGGTCAAGTATGGCTACACCTTC CASSQPDRVKYGYTF
NA TRBD2 TRBJ2-3 TRBV27 TGTGCCAGCAGTTTCAGCGGGACCACCACAGATACGCAGTATTTT CASSFSGTTTDTQYF
NA NA TRBJ2-1 TRBV18 TGTGCCAGCTCACCTACGGACAGCGCATACAATGAGCAGTTCTTC CASSPTDSAYNEQFF
NA NA TRBJ1-1 TRBV6-5 TGTGCCAGCAGTGAAACGGGGGAAGTGACTGAAGCTTTCTTT CASSETGEVTEAFF
NA NA TRBJ2-3 TRBV9 TGTGCCAGCAGCGTAGTAGGCTTCCCAACTAGCACAGATACGCAGTATTTT CASSVVGFPTSTDTQYF
few TRBD2 TRBJ2-7 TRBV4-2 TGTGCCAGCAGCCAAGAAGAGGCGGGGGGGTCCTACGAGCAGTACTTC CASSQEEAGGSYEQYF
NA NA TRBJ1-5 TRBV12-5 TGTGCTAGTGGGGGTGAGTCCGATCAGCCCCAGCATTTT CASGGESDQPQHF
NA TRBD2 TRBJ2-1 TRBV4-1 TGCGCCAGCAGCCAAGGTCGGGGCGGGGGGTCCAACAATGAGCAGTTCTTC CASSQGRGGGSNNEQFF
NA TRBD2 TRBJ2-1 TRBV6-1 TGTGCCAGCAGTGTTGCCGGGACTATCTCCTACAATGAGCAGTTCTTC CASSVAGTISYNEQFF
NA NA TRBJ2-1 TRBV6-5 TGTGCCAGCAGTTACTCGAGCCTTTCGGGAAACAATGAGCAGTTCTTC CASSYSSLSGNNEQFF